These 16 T cell receptor beta chains came from one sample sequenced in a study of blood T cells in healthy people across ages. With a J-beta primer mix and a sample-barcoded 5' primer, a second PCR ran roughly 7 to 11 cycles. TCRdb passed the 5' RACE reads through MiXCR, listing each CDR3 protein once. The sample carries about 720,000 distinct CDR3 sequences, around 25% recorded once. This sample was also put to use in a study of T cells of mothers and their children.

The sequencing input was blood. All receptors derive from a boy aged 5 to 17 in good health.

The genes are TRBV19 and TRBJ1-1; 7 positions match TRBD1. This CDR3 has 14 amino acids. Germline V gives CDR1 LNHDA, CDR2 SQIVND (reference sequence). The ends lost 7 bases at V and 5 bases at J; junction bases unmatched: 10. CDR3 in amino acids: CASIEDRLGTEAFF. In DNA, the CDR3 is TGTGCCAGTATCGAGGACAGGCTAGGGACTGAAGCTTTCTTT.

This clonotype was observed a few times. The chain couples TRBV3-1 to TRBJ1-2; 7 bases align to TRBD1. V lost 5 bases, J lost 8 bases, and 8 bases stayed unmatched. The CDR3 length is 13 residues. CDR1 and CDR2 (germline): LGHDT, YNNKEL (reference sequence). For the CDR3, the DNA is TGTGCCAGCAGCGCCGGGACAGTAGACGGCTACACCTTC. It specifies CASSAGTVDGYTF.

This clonotype showed up just a few times. The rearrangement links TRBV27 to TRBJ2-5, with 7 positions matching TRBD2. This CDR3 spans 14 amino acids. The J segment lost 7 bases and the V segment lost 6 bases, leaving 11 bases of the junction unmatched. Germline V CDR1 and CDR2: MNHEY, SMNVEV (reference sequence). The CDR3 DNA sequence: TGTGCCAGCAGGGGACTAACGGAACCGGGGACCCAGTACTTC. Protein product: CASRGLTEPGTQYF.

V is TRBV6-2 or TRBV6-3 and J is TRBJ1-5, with 7 bases that match TRBD1. The ends lost 4 bases at V and 15 bases at J; junction bases unmatched: 15. The CDR3 totals 14 residues. Per the germline V gene, CDR1 is MNHEY and CDR2 is SVGEGT. In DNA form, the CDR3 reads TGTGCCAGCAGTTCGACAGGGAAGGCCCGGGCTGTGCATTTT. This sequence encodes CASSSTGKARAVHF.

This chain links TRBV27 with TRBJ1-4, with 9 bases aligning to TRBD1. The germline V gene encodes CDR1 MNHEY and CDR2 SMNVEV (reference sequence). The CDR3 loop spans 15 amino acids. The J segment lost 2 bases and the V segment lost 4 bases, leaving 2 bases of the junction unmatched. The CDR3 loop reads CASSWGTGTNEKLFF. The CDR3 DNA sequence: TGTGCCAGCAGTTGGGGGACAGGGACTAATGAAAAACTGTTTTTT.

This clonotype was seen only a few times. The chain links TRBV15 to TRBJ2-5; D is perhaps TRBD2 (6 bases). This CDR3 has 16 residues. Per the germline V gene, CDR1 is LNHNV and CDR2 is YYDKDF (reference sequence). Trimming stripped 5 bases from V and 2 bases from J, with 18 bases between. In nucleotides, the CDR3 is TGTGCCACCAGCGGTATCGGGCGGGACGTTCAAGAGACCCAGTACTTC. This gives the protein CATSGIGRDVQETQYF.

The genes are TRBV27 and TRBJ2-7; TRBD2 matches 7 bases. Germline CDR1 MNHEY, CDR2 SMNVEV (reference sequence). The V segment lost 3 bases and the J segment 2 bases; nucleotides outside the gene matches: 4. The CDR3 sequence is 14 residues long. CDR3 in amino acids: CASSFRGDAYEQYF. In nucleotides, the CDR3 is TGTGCCAGCAGTTTCCGGGGGGACGCCTACGAGCAGTACTTC.

CDR3 loop: CASSGGILETQYF. DNA of the CDR3: TGTGCCAGCAGCGGGGGGATCTTAGAGACCCAGTACTTC. V and J are TRBV5-4 and TRBJ2-5; maybe TRBD2 (6 bases). The V gene lost 4 bases and the J gene lost 4 bases, with 11 bases spanning the gap. The CDR3 consists of 13 residues. The V gene's germline CDR1 is SGHNT and CDR2 YYREEE (reference sequence). Full variable domain (missing parts from reference TRBV5-4 and TRBJ2-5): ETGVTQSPTHLIKTRGQQVTLRCSSQSGHNTVSWYQQALGQGPQFIFQYYREEENGRGNFPPRFSGLQFPNYSSELNVNALELDDSALYLCASSGGILETQYFGPGTRLLVL.

This clonotype was observed a few times. The V call is TRBV12-3 or TRBV12-4, the J call TRBJ1-4; possible D gene TRBD1, 6 bases. The CDR3 runs 14 residues. Deletions cut 3 bases from V and 8 bases from J, with 13 bases between. The CDR3 loop is CASSFVRGGEKLFF. The CDR3, as DNA: TGTGCCAGCAGTTTCGTCAGGGGAGGGGAAAAACTGTTTTTT.

V gene TRBV28 combines with J gene TRBJ1-4, with D unclear. Germline assignment: CDR1 MDHEN and CDR2 SYDVKM. Trimming took off 6 bases at V and 3 bases at J, with 11 bases between the two ends. CDR3 length equals 14 residues. The CDR3 DNA reads TGTGCCAGCAGCTCCGGGCGGTCTAATGAAAAACTGTTTTTT. Translation: CASSSGRSNEKLFF.

This clonotype came up a few times. V is TRBV28 and J is TRBJ1-2; D is undetermined. Germline V CDR1 and CDR2: MDHEN, SYDVKM. The CDR3 contains 14 residues. V was trimmed by 2 bases and J by 6 bases, leaving 13 bases between them. The CDR3 bases are TGTGCCAGCAGTTTACAGGTTCGGGGTGATGGCTACACCTTC. It is translated as CASSLQVRGDGYTF.

The V call is TRBV9, the J call TRBJ2-1, with TRBD2 identical over 15 bases. V shed 4 bases and J 8 bases; nucleotides not matched to a gene: 10. The germline CDR1 and CDR2 sequences are SGDLS and YYNGEE. The CDR3 covers 17 residues. The CDR3 loop reads CASSSGLAGGPADEQFF. In nucleotides, the CDR3 is TGTGCCAGCAGCTCAGGACTAGCGGGAGGGCCGGCGGATGAGCAGTTCTTC.

The rearrangement links TRBV12-3 or TRBV12-4 to TRBJ2-7; D possibly corresponds to TRBD1 (6 bases). The CDR3 length is 13 residues. The V and J ends lost 3 bases and 3 bases respectively, with 9 bases between them. The CDR3 sequence is CASSFQGYYEQYV. The CDR3 DNA reads TGTGCCAGCAGTTTTCAGGGGTACTACGAGCAGTACGTC.

The V call is TRBV27, the J call TRBJ2-1; D remains ambiguous. The V gene lost 10 bases and the J gene lost 4 bases, with 29 bases spanning the gap. This CDR3 has 18 amino acids. CDR1 is MNHEY, CDR2 SMNVEV, per germline (reference sequence). The CDR3 DNA reads TGTGCCACCAAGATAGGGCTCCCCTCTAGTCCGAGTTACAATGAGCAGTTCTTC. Its translation is CATKIGLPSSPSYNEQFF.

The rearrangement uses TRBV4-3 and TRBJ2-5; a possible D gene is TRBD1 (5 bases). Germline V gene data show CDR1 as LGHNA and CDR2 as YSLEER. V lost 0 bases, J lost 5 bases, and 19 bases lay in between. CDR3 length: 17 amino acids. CDR3 DNA: TGCGCCAGCAGCCAAGACCCGGTGGGGCAGGGTTGGGAGACCCAGTACTTC. It encodes CASSQDPVGQGWETQYF.

This clonotype was observed a handful of times. The V gene is TRBV9, the J gene TRBJ2-5; 7 positions agree with TRBD1. With the DNA end fitting TRBJ2-7 better, the J assignment may be wrong. Germline lookup yields CDR1 SGDLS and CDR2 YYNGEE. This CDR3 region has 14 residues. As DNA, the CDR3 is TGTGCCAGCAGCGAGACGGGACAGACCCACGAGCAGTACTTC. It codes for CASSETGQTHEQYF.